This TCR beta chain came from a study of blood T cell repertoires in COVID-19. Germline V gene lookup returns CDR1 SGHRS and CDR2 YFSETQ. The CDR3 is made up of 16 amino acids. The ends were cut back, 5 bases at V and 6 bases at J, with 21 bases in the middle. Only in-frame clones appear in the TCRdb table, and some are missing; sequencing was by immunoSEQ multiplex PCR. This table has around 140,000 clones, 70% to 80% appearing once. This TCR came from a woman between 45 and 65 years old with active or convalescent COVID-19. The chain recombines TRBV5-1 with TRBJ2-1, with a weak D call TRBD2 (6 bases). Sequencing was done on a sample of peripheral blood. CDR3: CASRGTPITNPNEQFF. CDR3 nucleotide sequence: TGCGCCAGCAGGGGGACTCCCATAACCAACCCCAATGAGCAGTTCTTC.